This T cell receptor (beta chain) was recovered during a study of identifying expanded T cells in peripheral blood. Whole-study results and caveats: Differentially abundant clones: 0.95 to 1.5 between replicates, around 17 at two to three weeks, 19 to 20 at four. Clone count variance between two-week samples rose with total template count.

Comment on this clone: Its target is unknown.

V gave up 3 bases and J gave up 4 bases, with 7 bases separating them. CDR3 length: 14 amino acids. Germline CDR1 LGHNA, CDR2 YNFKEQ. Collection occurred without any documented infections or immune events in donors. Produced via immunoSEQ multiplex PCR; TCRdb's table is partial and in-frame only. Of about 94,000 clones detected, approximately 91% appear once; the ten largest clones hold under 6.5%. This sequence was found in a person between 18 and 75 years old in good health. The sequenced sample consisted of blood. This rearrangement joins TRBV4-2 to TRBJ2-6; D not certain. CDR3 DNA: TGTGCCAGCAGCCAGGGGTTCGGGGCCAACGTCCTGACTTTC. It yields the protein CASSQGFGANVLTF.